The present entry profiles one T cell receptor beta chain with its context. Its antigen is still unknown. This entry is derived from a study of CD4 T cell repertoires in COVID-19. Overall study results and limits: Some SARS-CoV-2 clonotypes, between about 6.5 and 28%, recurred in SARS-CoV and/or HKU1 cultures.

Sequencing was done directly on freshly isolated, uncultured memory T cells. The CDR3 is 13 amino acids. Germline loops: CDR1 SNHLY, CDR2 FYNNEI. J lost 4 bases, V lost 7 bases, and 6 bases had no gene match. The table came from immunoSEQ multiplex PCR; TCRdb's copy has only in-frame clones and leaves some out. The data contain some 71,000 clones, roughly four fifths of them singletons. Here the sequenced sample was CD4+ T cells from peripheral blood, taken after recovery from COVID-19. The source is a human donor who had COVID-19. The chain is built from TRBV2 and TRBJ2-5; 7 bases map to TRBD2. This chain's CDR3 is CASNPRERETQYF. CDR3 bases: TGTGCCAGCAACCCGCGGGAGCGAGAGACCCAGTACTTC. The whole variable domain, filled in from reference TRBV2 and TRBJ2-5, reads EPEVTQTPSHQVTQMGQEVILRCVPISNHLYFYWYRQILGQKVEFLVSFYNNEISEKSEIFDDQFSVERPDGSNFTLKIRSTKLEDSAMYFCASNPRERETQYFGPGTRLLVL.